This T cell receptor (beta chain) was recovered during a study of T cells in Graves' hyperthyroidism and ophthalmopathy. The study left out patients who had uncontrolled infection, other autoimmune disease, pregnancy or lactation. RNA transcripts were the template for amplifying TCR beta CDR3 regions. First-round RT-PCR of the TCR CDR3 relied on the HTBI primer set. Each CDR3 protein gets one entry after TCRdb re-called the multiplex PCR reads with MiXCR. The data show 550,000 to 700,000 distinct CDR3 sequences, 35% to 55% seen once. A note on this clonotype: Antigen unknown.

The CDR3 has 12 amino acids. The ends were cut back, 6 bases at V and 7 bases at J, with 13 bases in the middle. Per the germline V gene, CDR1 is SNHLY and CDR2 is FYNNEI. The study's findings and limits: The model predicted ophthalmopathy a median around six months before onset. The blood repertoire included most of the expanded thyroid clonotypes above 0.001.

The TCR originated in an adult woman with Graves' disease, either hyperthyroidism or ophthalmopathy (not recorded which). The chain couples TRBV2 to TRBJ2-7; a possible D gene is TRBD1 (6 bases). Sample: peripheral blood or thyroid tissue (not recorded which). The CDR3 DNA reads TGTGCCAGCAGGCAGGGGTCGGGTGAGCAGTACTTC. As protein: CASRQGSGEQYF.